This T cell receptor beta chain was found in a study of cytomegalovirus exposure and HLA in healthy donors. Study-level information: Most donors, roughly 84% of over 300 genotyped, fell in the Caucasian-associated ancestry cluster.

V lost 4 bases and J 5 bases, leaving 17 bases between the germline ends. The CDR3 covers 15 residues. Germline loops: CDR1 SGHVS, CDR2 FQNEAQ. The PCR used 60 Vbeta and 13 Jbeta primers. Repertoires were generated with immunoSEQ multiplex PCR, while TCRdb's copy carries only in-frame clones and drops some. The top ten clones hold approximately 2.2% of a sample with about 120,000 clones, 74% of them seen once. Sequenced input: PBMCs. The sequence was collected from a human donor in good health. V usage is TRBV7-8 and J usage is TRBJ1-2, with D unclear. CDR3 sequence: CASSSDLGFRYGYTF. CDR3 nucleotides: TGTGCCAGCAGCTCCGATCTCGGTTTTCGGTATGGCTACACCTTC.